Included here is one T cell receptor (beta chain) sequence, with context. The antigen is unknown. V was trimmed by 5 bases and J by 3 bases, leaving 10 bases between them. The CDR3 totals 13 residues. Germline V gene sequence: CDR1 LNHDA, CDR2 SQIVND (reference sequence). This entry belongs to a study of cytomegalovirus exposure and HLA in healthy donors. The study, taken as a whole, reports: Analysis was performed later, and it showed HLA-associated TCR beta chains to be more clonally expanded than equally common others. Productive rates of about 87% or about 30% were seen for most TCR beta V segments in an earlier analysis. Sequencing probably produced one cluster of sequence variants that were highly shared. Available immune exposure information covered CMV serostatus only.

With 60 Vbeta and 13 Jbeta primers, the PCR was carried out. TCRdb keeps only in-frame clones here, not all; method: immunoSEQ multiplex PCR. The sample yields some 200,000 clones, 70% seen once. The sequence came from a middle-aged man in good health and CMV-seropositive. This chain joins TRBV19 and TRBJ2-5, with a tentative D call TRBD1 (7 bases). Sequences were obtained from PBMCs. CDR3 region: CASSSRGEETQYF. The CDR3, as DNA: TGTGCCAGTAGTTCCAGGGGGGAAGAGACCCAGTACTTC.